Following are 27 T cell receptor beta chains from one sample sequenced in a study of beta chain features in type 1 diabetes. Reverse transcription of all isolated RNA meant that expressed TCRB transcripts were sequenced. The table came from immunoSEQ multiplex PCR; TCRdb's copy has only in-frame clones and leaves some out. The sample includes roughly 150,000 clones, approximately 9% of them seen just once. Sequenced: central memory CD4+ T cells from blood. These receptor sequences come from a woman under 30 in good health.

The V call is TRBV18, the J call TRBJ1-1; possible D gene TRBD1, 5 bases. The CDR3 is 13 amino acids. V was cut by 11 bases and J by 3 bases, with 16 bases left in between. CDR1 and CDR2 from the germline V gene are KGHSH and LQKENI. The CDR3 loop is CAGSGLRDTEAFF. CDR3 DNA: TGTGCCGGTTCAGGGTTAAGGGACACTGAAGCTTTCTTT. Full variable domain (outside the CDR3, taken from reference TRBV18 and TRBJ1-1): NAGVMQNPRHLVRRRGQEARLRCSPMKGHSHVYWYRQLPEEGLKFMVYLQKENIIDESGMPKERFSAEFPKEGPSILRIQQVVRGDSAAYFCAGSGLRDTEAFFGQGTRLTVV.

This clone appeared once. The chain couples TRBV5-1 to TRBJ2-1, with D possibly TRBD1 on 6 matching bases. Trimming removed 0 bases at V and 6 bases at J, with 19 bases between. Germline CDR1 is SGHRS and CDR2 is YFSETQ. The CDR3 totals 17 residues. The CDR3, as DNA: TGCGCCAGCAGCTTGGATTCGGTTAGTAAGGGGGTCAATGAGCAGTTCTTC. Residues: CASSLDSVSKGVNEQFF.

The sample holds a few counts of this clone. The rearrangement uses TRBV10-3 and TRBJ2-3, with 7 bases fitting TRBD1. This CDR3 is built from 14 residues. The V segment lost 7 bases and the J segment 2 bases; nucleotides outside the gene matches: 6. From germline, CDR1 is ENHRY and CDR2 SYGVKD. The CDR3 loop reads CAINSGTDTDTQYF. The CDR3, as DNA: TGTGCCATCAATTCCGGGACAGACACAGATACGCAGTATTTT.

The rearrangement links TRBV6-1 to TRBJ2-1; TRBD2 matches 10 bases. Germline V lookup: CDR1 MNHNS, CDR2 SASEGT. CDR3 size: 15 residues. V lost 8 bases and J lost 9; bases outside the gene matches: 13. For the CDR3, the DNA is TGTGCCAGCCTACGCGGACTAGCGGAGACGGGTGAGCAGTTCTTC. It is translated as CASLRGLAETGEQFF.

The gene calls are TRBV19 and TRBJ2-2; TRBD1 matches 8 bases. The CDR3 spans 14 residues. V was clipped by 4 bases and J by 7 bases; unmatched bases: 5. CDR1 is LNHDA, CDR2 SQIVND, per germline (reference sequence). The CDR3 protein is CASSTDRGGGELFF. The CDR3 bases are TGTGCCAGTAGTACTGACAGGGGCGGCGGGGAGCTGTTTTTT.

The chain joins TRBV4-1 to TRBJ2-5, with D possibly TRBD2 on 6 matching bases. CDR3 length equals 14 residues. Trimming shortened V by 1 base and J by 3 bases, and 9 bases separated the two germline ends. Germline-derived CDR1 and CDR2 are MGHRA and YSYEKL. The CDR3 region is CASSQAGGEETQYF. For the CDR3, the DNA is TGCGCCAGCAGCCAAGCCGGCGGGGAAGAGACCCAGTACTTC.

This clone was counted only a few times. This chain joins TRBV4-3 and TRBJ2-5, with TRBD2 identical over 12 bases. This CDR3 spans 18 amino acids. Germline CDR1 is LGHNA and CDR2 is YSLEER. V gave up 1 base and J gave up 3 bases; unmatched junction bases: 9. CDR3 DNA sequence: TGCGCCAGCAGCCAAGTGCTAGCGGGGGGGCCGAGGGAAGAGACCCAGTACTTC. Translating gives CASSQVLAGGPREETQYF.

This rearrangement joins TRBV4-2 to TRBJ2-5; TRBD2 aligns across 9 bases. Losses at the gene ends were 0 bases for V and 1 base for J; bases not matched to a gene: 3. This CDR3 has 16 residues. In germline, CDR1 is LGHNA, CDR2 YNFKEQ. CDR3 sequence: CASSQDPAGGQETQYF. CDR3 sequence (DNA): TGTGCCAGCAGCCAAGACCCAGCGGGGGGCCAAGAGACCCAGTACTTC.

This clone was recorded a few times. An end of the junction differs from the germline gene, which may be a read error. The genes are TRBV11-2 and TRBJ2-4, with D unresolved. Germline-derived CDR1 and CDR2 are SGHAT and FQNNGV. The length of the CDR3 is 12 residues. The CDR3 sequence: CASSSFSNQMHF. Here the CDR3 DNA reads TGTGCCAGCAGCTCCTTTAGCAACCAAATGCACTTC.

A few counts support this clone. This chain connects TRBV9 to TRBJ2-5; the D gene is possibly TRBD2 (6 bases). CDR3 length equals 13 residues. Germline CDR1 and CDR2: SGDLS and YYNGEE. The V end was cut by 0 bases, the J end by 5 bases, with 8 bases between. CDR3 sequence (DNA): TGTGCCAGCAGCGTAGGGGAGGCGGAGACCCAGTACTTC. This sequence encodes CASSVGEAETQYF.

The chain employs TRBV18 and TRBJ1-2; a weak D match, TRBD1 (5 bases). The V gene lost 5 bases and the J gene lost 0 bases, with 16 bases spanning the gap. The CDR3 spans 16 residues. Germline CDR1 KGHSH, CDR2 LQKENI. In DNA, the CDR3 is TGTGCCAGCTCATTATTACAGGTCTCAGCTAACTATGGCTACACCTTC. Protein sequence: CASSLLQVSANYGYTF.

V is TRBV5-1 and J is TRBJ1-3; the D gene is possibly TRBD1 (5 bases). V lost 1 base and J lost 0, with 11 bases in between. Looked up from germline, CDR1 is SGHRS and CDR2 is YFSETQ. The CDR3 sequence is 16 residues long. The CDR3 sequence: CASSLSTGNSGNTIYF. CDR3 DNA: TGCGCCAGCAGCTTGAGCACAGGCAACTCTGGAAACACCATATATTTT.

CDR3 sequence: CASSRDHSGRGTQYF. As DNA, the CDR3 is TGTGCCAGCAGCAGAGATCACTCCGGACGGGGGACCCAGTACTTC. The chain links TRBV7-8 to TRBJ2-5, with a weak D call TRBD2 (5 bases). Germline CDR1 SGHVS, CDR2 FQNEAQ. The CDR3 consists of 15 residues. The V end was cut by 5 bases, the J end by 7 bases, with 20 bases between.

V gene TRBV25-1 combines with J gene TRBJ1-2; 7 bases map to TRBD1. J lost 2 bases, V lost 0 bases, and 6 bases had no gene match. The germline CDR1 and CDR2 sequences are MGHDK and SYGVNS. This CDR3 has 16 amino acids. CDR3 region: CASSEYGDRENYGYTF. The CDR3 DNA follows: TGTGCCAGCAGTGAATATGGGGACAGAGAAAACTATGGCTACACCTTC.

This chain links TRBV11-2 with TRBJ2-5; 8 nucleotides line up with TRBD1. CDR1 SGHAT and CDR2 FQNNGV come from the germline V gene. This CDR3 is built from 14 residues. V was clipped by 5 bases and J by 4 bases; unmatched bases: 6. CDR3 coding DNA: TGTGCCAGCAGCCCGCTCGACAGGGGAGAGACCCAGTACTTC. It encodes CASSPLDRGETQYF.

The rearrangement links TRBV11-3 to TRBJ2-4; 15 bases match TRBD2. In germline, CDR1 is SGHNT, CDR2 YENEEA. J lost 6 bases, V lost 1 base, and 4 bases had no gene match. CDR3 length: 17 amino acids. Here the CDR3 DNA reads TGTGCCAGCAGCTTAGGGACTAGCGGGGGGGCTGGAAACATTCAGTACTTC. It translates to CASSLGTSGGAGNIQYF.

The chain recombines TRBV25-1 with TRBJ1-5; D might be TRBD1 (5 bases). CDR1 and CDR2 (germline): MGHDK, SYGVNS. The CDR3 is 14 residues long. V was trimmed by 5 bases and J by 7 bases, leaving 15 bases between them. This CDR3 is CASSPAGGEQPQHF. For the CDR3, the DNA is TGTGCCAGCAGTCCGGCGGGGGGTGAGCAGCCCCAGCATTTT.

The CDR3 DNA reads as TGTGCCTGGAGTAAGGGACTAGCGGGAGTCAAAAACATTCAGTACTTC. It translates to CAWSKGLAGVKNIQYF. The chain carries TRBV30 and TRBJ2-4; the match to TRBD2 covers 14 bases. V shed 2 bases and J 3 bases; nucleotides not matched to a gene: 3. Germline V gives CDR1 GTSNPN, CDR2 SVGIG (reference sequence). CDR3 length: 16 amino acids.

The chain combines TRBV5-1 with TRBJ1-5; D may be TRBD1 (5 bases). Per germline, CDR1 SGHRS and CDR2 YFSETQ. Trimming left V 4 bases short and J 0 bases short, with 11 bases between. The CDR3 sequence is 15 residues long. Here the CDR3 reads CASSPQGYSNQPQHF. In DNA, the CDR3 is TGCGCCAGCAGCCCCCAGGGATATAGCAATCAGCCCCAGCATTTT.

Turning to this clone: The identical CDR3 is also encoded by other nucleotide sequences in the sample. The chain recombines TRBV5-1 with TRBJ1-1; D is perhaps TRBD1 (6 bases). The germline V gene has CDR1 SGHRS and CDR2 YFSETQ. Between the trimmed V and J ends, which lost 2 bases and 4 bases, there was a span of 9 bases. This CDR3 is 13 amino acids long. DNA for the CDR3: TGCGCCAGCAGCTTACAGGGTGGCACTGAAGCTTTCTTT. The encoded protein is CASSLQGGTEAFF.

For the CDR3, the DNA is TGTGCCAGCACCCTAAACACAGGGAACAATGAGCAGTTCTTC. This codes for CASTLNTGNNEQFF. J is TRBJ2-1 and V is TRBV7-9; the D gene is possibly TRBD1 (6 bases). The CDR3 loop spans 14 amino acids. The germline V gene has CDR1 SEHNR and CDR2 FQNEAQ (reference sequence). V lost 7 bases and J 5 bases, leaving 15 bases between the germline ends.

This clone was observed a handful of times. The chain joins TRBV6-6 to TRBJ1-2; no firm D call. The germline V and J ends were trimmed by 2 bases and 2 bases, with 6 bases remaining between them. CDR3 length equals 13 residues. Germline CDR1 reads MNHNY; CDR2 reads SVGAGI (reference sequence). The CDR3 reads CASSYGQNYGYTF. The CDR3 DNA is TGTGCCAGCAGTTACGGGCAGAACTATGGCTACACCTTC.

To note about this clone: The sample carries other DNA sequences with the same CDR3. The chain uses TRBV5-6 and TRBJ2-1; TRBD1 aligns across 8 bases. The CDR3 is made up of 13 amino acids. J gave up 6 bases and V 5 bases, and 4 bases lay outside the gene matches. CDR1 SGHDT and CDR2 YYEEEE come from the germline V gene. The CDR3 nucleotides are TGTGCCAGCAGTCTGGACAGGGTCAATGAGCAGTTCTTC. Translated, it gives CASSLDRVNEQFF.

The rearrangement uses TRBV7-2 and TRBJ1-5; a possible D gene is TRBD1 (6 bases). Trimming shortened V by 0 bases and J by 3 bases, and 6 bases separated the two germline ends. From germline, CDR1 is SGHTA and CDR2 FQGNSA. The CDR3 length is 14 residues. The CDR3 sequence is CASSLAGHNQPQHF. CDR3 nucleotides: TGTGCCAGCAGCTTAGCGGGACACAATCAGCCCCAGCATTTT.

This clone occurred a few times. V is TRBV5-1 and J is TRBJ2-2; perhaps TRBD1 as D (6 bases). Germline V gene data show CDR1 as SGHRS and CDR2 as YFSETQ. The CDR3 is 16 residues long. The V and J ends lost 6 bases and 4 bases respectively, with 19 bases between them. CDR3 bases: TGCGCCAGCACCCCCGGGGCAGGGGTTCCCACCGGGGAGCTGTTTTTT. It is translated as CASTPGAGVPTGELFF.

The CDR3 bases are TGTGCCAGCAGCCGGACCGGGACAGGGAGGGGTGAAGCTTTCTTT. As protein: CASSRTGTGRGEAFF. The chain carries TRBV4-2 and TRBJ1-1; TRBD1 matches at 9 bases. The V segment lost 4 bases and the J segment 7 bases; nucleotides outside the gene matches: 10. This CDR3 spans 15 amino acids. The V gene's germline CDR1 is LGHNA and CDR2 YNFKEQ.

Note on this clone: The sample has other DNA sequences that encode this CDR3 too. The chain recombines TRBV5-1 with TRBJ1-2; 7 nucleotides line up with TRBD1. The CDR3 covers 15 residues. In germline, CDR1 is SGHRS, CDR2 YFSETQ. Trimming cost V 0 bases and J 5 bases; bases outside gene matches: 7. The CDR3 reads CASSLEAGGNYGYTF. The CDR3 nucleotides read TGCGCCAGCAGCTTGGAGGCAGGGGGGAATTATGGCTACACCTTC.